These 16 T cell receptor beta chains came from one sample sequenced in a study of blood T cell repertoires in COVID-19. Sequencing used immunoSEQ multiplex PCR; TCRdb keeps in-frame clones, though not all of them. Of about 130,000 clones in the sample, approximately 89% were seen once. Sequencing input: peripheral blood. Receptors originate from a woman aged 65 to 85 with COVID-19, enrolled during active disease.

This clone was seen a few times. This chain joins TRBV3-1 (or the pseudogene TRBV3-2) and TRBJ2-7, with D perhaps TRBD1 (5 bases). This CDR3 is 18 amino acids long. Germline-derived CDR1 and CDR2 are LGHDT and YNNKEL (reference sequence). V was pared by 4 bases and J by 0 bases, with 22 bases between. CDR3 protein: CASSLAPNPGPSSYEQYF. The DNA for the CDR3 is TGTGCCAGCAGCCTAGCACCAAACCCAGGGCCCAGCTCCTACGAGCAGTACTTC.

CDR3 nucleotide sequence: TGTGCCAGCAGCGATGGGACTAGCGGGGGGGCCGGTGAAGAGACCCAGTACTTC. It is translated as CASSDGTSGGAGEETQYF. The chain carries TRBV9 and TRBJ2-5; 16 positions match TRBD2. Per germline, CDR1 SGDLS and CDR2 YYNGEE. The CDR3 is made up of 18 amino acids. Germline trimming cut 3 bases from V and 3 bases from J; bases unmatched to any gene: 8.

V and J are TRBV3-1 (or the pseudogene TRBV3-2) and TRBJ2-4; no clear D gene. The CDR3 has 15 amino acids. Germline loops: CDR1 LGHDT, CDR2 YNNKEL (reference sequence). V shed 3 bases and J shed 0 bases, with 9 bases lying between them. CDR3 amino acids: CASSHLSTAKNIQYF. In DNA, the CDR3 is TGTGCCAGCAGCCACCTTTCTACAGCCAAAAACATTCAGTACTTC.

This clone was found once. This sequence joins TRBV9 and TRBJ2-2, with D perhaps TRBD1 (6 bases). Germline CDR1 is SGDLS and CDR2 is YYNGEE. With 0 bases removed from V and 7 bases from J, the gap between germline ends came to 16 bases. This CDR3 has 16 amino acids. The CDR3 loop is CASSVAGQGMFGELFF. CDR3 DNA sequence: TGTGCCAGCAGCGTAGCAGGTCAGGGGATGTTCGGGGAGCTGTTTTTT.

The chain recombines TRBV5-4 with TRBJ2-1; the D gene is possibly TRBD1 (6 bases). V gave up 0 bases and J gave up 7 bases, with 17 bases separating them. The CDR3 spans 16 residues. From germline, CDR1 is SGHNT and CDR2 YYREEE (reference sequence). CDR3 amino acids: CASSLGTGTNLNEQFF. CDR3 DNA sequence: TGTGCCAGCAGCTTGGGAACAGGGACCAACCTAAATGAGCAGTTCTTC. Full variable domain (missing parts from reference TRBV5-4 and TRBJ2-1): ETGVTQSPTHLIKTRGQQVTLRCSSQSGHNTVSWYQQALGQGPQFIFQYYREEENGRGNFPPRFSGLQFPNYSSELNVNALELDDSALYLCASSLGTGTNLNEQFFGPGTRLTVL.

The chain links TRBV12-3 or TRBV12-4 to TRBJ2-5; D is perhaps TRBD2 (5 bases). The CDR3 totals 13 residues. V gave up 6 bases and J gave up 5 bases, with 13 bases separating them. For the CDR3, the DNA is TGTGCCAGCAGGGGAGTGGCCGCGGAGACCCAGTACTTC. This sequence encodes CASRGVAAETQYF.

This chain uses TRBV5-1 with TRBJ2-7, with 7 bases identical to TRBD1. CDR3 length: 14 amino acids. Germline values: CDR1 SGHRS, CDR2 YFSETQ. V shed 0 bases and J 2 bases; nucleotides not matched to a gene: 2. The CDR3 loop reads CASSLGDRTYEQYF. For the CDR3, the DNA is TGCGCCAGCAGCTTGGGGGACAGAACCTACGAGCAGTACTTC. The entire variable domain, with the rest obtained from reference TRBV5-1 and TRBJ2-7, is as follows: KAGVTQTPRYLIKTRGQQVTLSCSPISGHRSVSWYQQTPGQGLQFLFEYFSETQRNKGNFPGRFSGRQFSNSRSEMNVSTLELGDSALYLCASSLGDRTYEQYFGPGTRLTVT.

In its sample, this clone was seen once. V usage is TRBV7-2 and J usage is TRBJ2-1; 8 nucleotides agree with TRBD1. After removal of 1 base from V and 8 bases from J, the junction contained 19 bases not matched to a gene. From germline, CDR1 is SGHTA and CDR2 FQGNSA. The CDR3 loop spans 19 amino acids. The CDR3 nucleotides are TGTGCCAGCAGCTTAGTGGCCCCCTACCCTTGGACAGGGCCGGATGAGCAGTTCTTC. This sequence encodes CASSLVAPYPWTGPDEQFF.

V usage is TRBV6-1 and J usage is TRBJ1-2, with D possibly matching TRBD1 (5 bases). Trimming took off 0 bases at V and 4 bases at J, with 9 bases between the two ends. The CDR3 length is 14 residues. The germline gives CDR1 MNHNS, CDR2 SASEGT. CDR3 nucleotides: TGTGCCAGCAGTGAAGCGACAGTCCCCTATGGCTACACCTTC. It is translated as CASSEATVPYGYTF.

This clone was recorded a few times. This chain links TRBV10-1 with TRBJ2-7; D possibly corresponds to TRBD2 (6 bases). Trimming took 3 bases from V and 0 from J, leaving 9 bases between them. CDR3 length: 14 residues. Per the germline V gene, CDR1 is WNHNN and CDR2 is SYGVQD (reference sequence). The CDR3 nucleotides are TGCGCCAGCAGTGAAGGAGGGATCTCCTACGAGCAGTACTTC. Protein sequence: CASSEGGISYEQYF.

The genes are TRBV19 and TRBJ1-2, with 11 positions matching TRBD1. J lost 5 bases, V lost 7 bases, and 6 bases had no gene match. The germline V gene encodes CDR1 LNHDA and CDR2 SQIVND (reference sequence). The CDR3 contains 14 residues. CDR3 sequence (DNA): TGTGCCAGTAACCCCGGACAGGGGGCGTATGGCTACACCTTC. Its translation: CASNPGQGAYGYTF.

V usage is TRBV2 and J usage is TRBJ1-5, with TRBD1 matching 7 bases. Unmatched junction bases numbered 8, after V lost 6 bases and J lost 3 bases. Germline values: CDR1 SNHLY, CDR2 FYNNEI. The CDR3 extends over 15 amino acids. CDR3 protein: CASRGDSPNNQPQHF. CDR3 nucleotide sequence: TGTGCCAGCAGAGGGGACAGTCCCAACAATCAGCCCCAGCATTTT.

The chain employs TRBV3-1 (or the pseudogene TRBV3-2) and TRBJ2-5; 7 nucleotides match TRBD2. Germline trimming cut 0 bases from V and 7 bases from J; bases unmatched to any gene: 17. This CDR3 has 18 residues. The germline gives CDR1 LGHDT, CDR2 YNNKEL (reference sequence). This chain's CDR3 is CASSQDGFELATTSTQYF. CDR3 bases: TGTGCCAGCAGCCAAGATGGGTTTGAACTAGCGACAACATCGACCCAGTACTTC.

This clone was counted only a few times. For the CDR3, the DNA is TGTGCCAGCAGCGAGGCCGGGACACCTAATTCACCCCTCCACTTT. It translates to CASSEAGTPNSPLHF. This rearrangement joins TRBV5-8 to TRBJ1-6, with D maybe TRBD1 (6 bases). V was pared by 4 bases and J by 6 bases, with 14 bases between. CDR1 is SGHTS, CDR2 YDEGEE, per germline. This CDR3 has 15 residues.

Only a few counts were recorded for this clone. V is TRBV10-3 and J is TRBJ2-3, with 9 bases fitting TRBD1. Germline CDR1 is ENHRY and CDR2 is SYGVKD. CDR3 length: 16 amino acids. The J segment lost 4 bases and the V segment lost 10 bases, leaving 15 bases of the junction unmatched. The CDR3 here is CATGTGTGHGADTQYF. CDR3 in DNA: TGTGCCACCGGAACCGGGACAGGGCATGGGGCAGATACGCAGTATTTT.

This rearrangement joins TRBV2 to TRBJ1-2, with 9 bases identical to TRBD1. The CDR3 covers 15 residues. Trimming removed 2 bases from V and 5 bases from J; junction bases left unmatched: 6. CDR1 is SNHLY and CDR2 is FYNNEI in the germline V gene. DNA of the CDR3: TGTGCCAGCAGTGAAAGGGACAGGGCGTATTATGGCTACACCTTC. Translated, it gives CASSERDRAYYGYTF.